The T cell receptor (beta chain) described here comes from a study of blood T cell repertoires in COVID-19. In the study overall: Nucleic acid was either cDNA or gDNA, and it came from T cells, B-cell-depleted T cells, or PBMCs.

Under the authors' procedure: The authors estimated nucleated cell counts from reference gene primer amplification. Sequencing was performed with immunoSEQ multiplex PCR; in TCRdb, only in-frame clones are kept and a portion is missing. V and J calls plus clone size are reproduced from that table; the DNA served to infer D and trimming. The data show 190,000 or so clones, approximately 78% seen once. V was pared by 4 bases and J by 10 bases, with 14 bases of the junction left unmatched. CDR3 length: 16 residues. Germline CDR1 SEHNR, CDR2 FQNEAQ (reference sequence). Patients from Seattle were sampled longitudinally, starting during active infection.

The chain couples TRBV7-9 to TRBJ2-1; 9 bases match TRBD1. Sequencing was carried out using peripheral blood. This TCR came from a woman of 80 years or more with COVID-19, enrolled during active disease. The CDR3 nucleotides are TGTGCCAGCAGCTACGATCCGGGACAGGGTCTCCAGGAGCAGTTCTTC. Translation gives CASSYDPGQGLQEQFF. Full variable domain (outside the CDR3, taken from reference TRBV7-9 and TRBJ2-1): DTGVSQNPRHKITKRGQNVTFRCDPISEHNRLYWYRQTLGQGPEFLTYFQNEAQLEKSRLLSDRFSAERPKGSFSTLEIQRTEQGDSAMYLCASSYDPGQGLQEQFFGPGTRLTVL.